This T cell receptor (beta chain) was found in a study of blood T cell repertoires in COVID-19. For the study at large: T cells, B-cell-depleted T cells, or PBMCs provided the cDNA or gDNA that served as material.

In this sample, this clone turned up a few times. Method: immunoSEQ multiplex PCR; TCRdb's copy keeps in-frame clones and lacks some. The sample lists 200,000 to 250,000 clones, approximately 86% occurring once. Germline V lookup: CDR1 SEHNR, CDR2 FQNEAQ (reference sequence). This CDR3 spans 14 amino acids. V lost 5 bases, J lost 4 bases, and 12 bases lay in between. This TCR derives from a woman of 80 years or more with acute or convalescent COVID-19. Sequencing was done on a sample of peripheral blood. The genes are TRBV7-9 and TRBJ1-3; D call uncertain. The CDR3 loop reads CASSVVTGGNTIYF. CDR3 bases: TGTGCCAGCAGCGTAGTAACGGGGGGAAACACCATATATTTT. The whole variable domain, filled in from reference TRBV7-9 and TRBJ1-3, reads DTGVSQNPRHKITKRGQNVTFRCDPISEHNRLYWYRQTLGQGPEFLTYFQNEAQLEKSRLLSDRFSAERPKGSFSTLEIQRTEQGDSAMYLCASSVVTGGNTIYFGEGSWLTVV.